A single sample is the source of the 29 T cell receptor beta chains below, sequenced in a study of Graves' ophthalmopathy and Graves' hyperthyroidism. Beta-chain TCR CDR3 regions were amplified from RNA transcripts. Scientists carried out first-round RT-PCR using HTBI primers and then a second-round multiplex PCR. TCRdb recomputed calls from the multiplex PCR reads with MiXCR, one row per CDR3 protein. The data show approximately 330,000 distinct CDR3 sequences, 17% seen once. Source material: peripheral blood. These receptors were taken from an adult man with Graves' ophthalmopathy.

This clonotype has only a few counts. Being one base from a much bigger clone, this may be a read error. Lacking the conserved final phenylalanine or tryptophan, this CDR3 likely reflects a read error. The DNA of the CDR3 is TGCGCCAGCAGCCAAGATTCCAGTTTCACCTACGAGCAGTACATC. This translates into CASSQDSSFTYEQYI. The V call is TRBV4-1, the J call TRBJ2-7; D unclear. Trimming took off 0 bases at V and 2 bases at J, with 11 bases between the two ends. The germline V gene encodes CDR1 MGHRA and CDR2 YSYEKL. The CDR3 has 15 residues.

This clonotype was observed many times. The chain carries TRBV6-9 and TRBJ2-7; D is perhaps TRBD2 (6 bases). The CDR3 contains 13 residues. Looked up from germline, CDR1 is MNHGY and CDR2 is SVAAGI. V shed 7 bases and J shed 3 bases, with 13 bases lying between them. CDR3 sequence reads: CASTGEGNYEQYF. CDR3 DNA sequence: TGTGCCAGCACGGGGGAAGGGAACTACGAGCAGTACTTC.

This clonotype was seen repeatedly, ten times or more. CDR3 protein: CSAPPPGRLNTEAFF. The CDR3 DNA sequence: TGCAGTGCCCCCCCCCCCGGACGGTTGAACACTGAAGCTTTCTTT. V is TRBV20-1 and J is TRBJ1-1; D remains ambiguous. The germline CDR1 and CDR2 sequences are DFQATT and SNEGSKA (reference sequence). The CDR3 is 15 residues long. V lost 6 bases and J lost 0, with 17 bases in between.

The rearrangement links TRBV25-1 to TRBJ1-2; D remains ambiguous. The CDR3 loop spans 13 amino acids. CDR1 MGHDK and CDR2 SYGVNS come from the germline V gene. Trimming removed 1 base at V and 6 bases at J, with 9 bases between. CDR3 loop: CASSELVRDGYTF. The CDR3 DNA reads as TGTGCCAGCAGTGAATTAGTGAGGGATGGCTACACCTTC.

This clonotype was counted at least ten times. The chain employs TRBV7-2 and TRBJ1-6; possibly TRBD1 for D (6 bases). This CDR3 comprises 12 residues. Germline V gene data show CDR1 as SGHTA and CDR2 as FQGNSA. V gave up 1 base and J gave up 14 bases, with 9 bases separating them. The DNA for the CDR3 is TGTGCCAGCAGCTTAGTAAGGGGGACCCTCCACTTT. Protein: CASSLVRGTLHF.

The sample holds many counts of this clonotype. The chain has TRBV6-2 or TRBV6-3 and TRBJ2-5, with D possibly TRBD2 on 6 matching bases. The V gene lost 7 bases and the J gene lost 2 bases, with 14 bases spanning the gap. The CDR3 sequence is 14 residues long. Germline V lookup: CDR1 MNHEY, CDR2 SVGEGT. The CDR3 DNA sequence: TGTGCCAGCAAGGACGGGGGAATACAAGAGACCCAGTACTTC. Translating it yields CASKDGGIQETQYF.

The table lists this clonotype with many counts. DNA of the CDR3: TGTGCCAGCAGGGGCAGCGAACCACTAGCCAAAAACATTCAGTACTTC. Residues: CASRGSEPLAKNIQYF. The rearrangement joins TRBV28 to TRBJ2-4; D unclear. V shed 6 bases and J shed 0 bases, with 15 bases lying between them. This CDR3 is 16 amino acids long. In germline, CDR1 is MDHEN, CDR2 SYDVKM.

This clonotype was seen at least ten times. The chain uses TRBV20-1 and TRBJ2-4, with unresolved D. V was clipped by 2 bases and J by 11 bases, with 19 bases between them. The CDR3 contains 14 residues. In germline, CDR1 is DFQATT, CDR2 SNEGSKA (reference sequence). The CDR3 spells CSARSQVTLSLQYF. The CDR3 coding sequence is TGCAGTGCTAGAAGTCAAGTGACTTTAAGCCTTCAGTACTTC.

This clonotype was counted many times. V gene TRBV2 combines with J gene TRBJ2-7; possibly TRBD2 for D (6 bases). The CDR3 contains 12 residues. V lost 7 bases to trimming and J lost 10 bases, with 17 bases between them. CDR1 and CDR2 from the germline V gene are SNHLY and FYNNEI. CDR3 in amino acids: CASKGLVQLQYF. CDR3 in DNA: TGTGCCAGCAAGGGACTGGTCCAGCTTCAGTACTTC.

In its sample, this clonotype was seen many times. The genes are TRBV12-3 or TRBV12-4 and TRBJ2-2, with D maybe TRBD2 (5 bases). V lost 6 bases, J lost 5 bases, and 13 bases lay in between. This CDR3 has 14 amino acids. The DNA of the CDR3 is TGTGCCAGCAGCCCTATACGGGGAACCGGGGAGCTGTTTTTT. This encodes CASSPIRGTGELFF.

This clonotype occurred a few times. This CDR3 is CASRGASGGSGELFF. The CDR3 nucleotides read TGTGCCAGCAGGGGTGCTAGCGGGGGATCCGGGGAGCTGTTTTTT. The genes are TRBV27 and TRBJ2-2; 10 bases match TRBD2. After removal of 6 bases from V and 6 bases from J, the junction contained 7 bases not matched to a gene. The V gene's germline CDR1 is MNHEY and CDR2 SMNVEV (reference sequence). This CDR3 spans 15 amino acids.

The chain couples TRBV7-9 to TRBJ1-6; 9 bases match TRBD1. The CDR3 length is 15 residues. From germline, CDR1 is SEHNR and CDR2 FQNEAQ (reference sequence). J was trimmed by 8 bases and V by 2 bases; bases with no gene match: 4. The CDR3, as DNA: TGTGCCAGCAGCTTAACACAGGGGGCCGATTCACCCCTCCACTTT. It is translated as CASSLTQGADSPLHF.

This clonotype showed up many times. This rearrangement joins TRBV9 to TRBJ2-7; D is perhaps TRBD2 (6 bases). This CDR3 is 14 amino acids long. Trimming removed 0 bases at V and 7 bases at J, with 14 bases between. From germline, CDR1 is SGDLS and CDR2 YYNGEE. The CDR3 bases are TGTGCCAGCAGCGTAGCAGTCGTTGGAGGGGAGCAGTACTTC. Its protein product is CASSVAVVGGEQYF. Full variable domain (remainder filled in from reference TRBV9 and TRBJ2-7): DSGVTQTPKHLITATGQRVTLRCSPRSGDLSVYWYQQSLDQGLQFLIQYYNGEERAKGNILERFSAQQFPDLHSELNLSSLELGDSALYFCASSVAVVGGEQYFGPGTRLTVT.

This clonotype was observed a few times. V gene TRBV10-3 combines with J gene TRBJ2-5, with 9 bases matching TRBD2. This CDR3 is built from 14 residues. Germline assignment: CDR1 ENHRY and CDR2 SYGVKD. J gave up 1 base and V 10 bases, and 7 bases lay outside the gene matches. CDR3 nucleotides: TGTGCCACCAGACCGGGACTAGCCCAAGAGACCCAGTACTTC. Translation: CATRPGLAQETQYF.

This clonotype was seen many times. The CDR3 protein is CSAENPPWTGWNSPLHF. The CDR3, as DNA: TGCAGTGCCGAGAACCCTCCCTGGACAGGGTGGAATTCACCCCTCCACTTT. This chain links TRBV20-1 with TRBJ1-6, with 8 bases lining up with TRBD1. The trim removed 6 bases at V and 7 bases at J, leaving 17 bases unmatched. Germline assignment: CDR1 DFQATT and CDR2 SNEGSKA (reference sequence). CDR3 length equals 17 residues.

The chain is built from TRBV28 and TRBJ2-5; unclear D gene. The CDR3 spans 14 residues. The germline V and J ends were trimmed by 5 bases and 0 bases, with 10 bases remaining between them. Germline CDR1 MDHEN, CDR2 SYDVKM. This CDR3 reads CASSPTWDQETQYF. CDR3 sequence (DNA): TGTGCCAGCAGTCCCACCTGGGACCAAGAGACCCAGTACTTC. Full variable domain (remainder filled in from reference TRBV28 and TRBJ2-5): DVKVTQSSRYLVKRTGEKVFLECVQDMDHENMFWYRQDPGLGLRLIYFSYDVKMKEKGDIPEGYSVSREKKERFSLILESASTNQTSMYLCASSPTWDQETQYFGPGTRLLVL.

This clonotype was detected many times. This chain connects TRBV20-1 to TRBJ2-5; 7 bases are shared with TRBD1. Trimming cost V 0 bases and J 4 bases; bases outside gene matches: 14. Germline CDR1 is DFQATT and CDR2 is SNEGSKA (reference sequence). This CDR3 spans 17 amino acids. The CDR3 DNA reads TGCAGTGCTAGAGATCCCGGGACAGCCATATTCGGAGAGACCCAGTACTTC. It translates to CSARDPGTAIFGETQYF.

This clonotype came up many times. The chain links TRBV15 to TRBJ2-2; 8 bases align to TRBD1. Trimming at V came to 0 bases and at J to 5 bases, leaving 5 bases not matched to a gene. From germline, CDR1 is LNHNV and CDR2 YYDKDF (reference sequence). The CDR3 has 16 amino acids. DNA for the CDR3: TGTGCCACCAGCAGAGACGACAGGGGTTGGACCGGGGAGCTGTTTTTT. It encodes CATSRDDRGWTGELFF.

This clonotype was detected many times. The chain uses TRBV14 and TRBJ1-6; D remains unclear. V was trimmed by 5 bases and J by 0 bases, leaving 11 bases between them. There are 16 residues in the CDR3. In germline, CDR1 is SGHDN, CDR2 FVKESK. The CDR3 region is CASSGYGSSYNSPLHF. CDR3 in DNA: TGTGCCAGCAGCGGTTATGGGAGCTCCTATAATTCACCCCTCCACTTT.

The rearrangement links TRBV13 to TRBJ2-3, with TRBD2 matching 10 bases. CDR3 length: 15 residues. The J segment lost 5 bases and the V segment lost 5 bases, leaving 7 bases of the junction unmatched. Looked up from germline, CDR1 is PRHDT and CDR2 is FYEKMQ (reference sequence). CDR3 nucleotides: TGTGCCAGCAGCAGTTCGGGACTAGCGAGAGATACGCAGTATTTT. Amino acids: CASSSSGLARDTQYF.

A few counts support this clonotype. The CDR3 loop is CASSARGGQETQYF. CDR3 nucleotides: TGTGCCAGCAGCGCCCGCGGGGGACAAGAGACCCAGTACTTC. The chain carries TRBV9 and TRBJ2-5, with 7 bases identical to TRBD2. Trimming took 3 bases from V and 2 from J; bases not matched to a gene: 4. The CDR3 totals 14 residues. Germline-derived CDR1 and CDR2 are SGDLS and YYNGEE.

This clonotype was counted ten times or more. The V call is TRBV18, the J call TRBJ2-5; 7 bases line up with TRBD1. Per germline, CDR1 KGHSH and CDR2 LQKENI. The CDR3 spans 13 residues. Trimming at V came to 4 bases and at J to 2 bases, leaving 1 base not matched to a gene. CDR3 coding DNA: TGTGCCAGCTCACAGGGGGCTCAAGAGACCCAGTACTTC. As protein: CASSQGAQETQYF.

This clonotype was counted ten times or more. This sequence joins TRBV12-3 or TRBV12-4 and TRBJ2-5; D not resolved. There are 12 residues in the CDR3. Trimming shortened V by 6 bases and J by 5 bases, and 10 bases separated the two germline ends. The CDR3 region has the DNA TGTGCCAGCAGCCTTTTTCTCGAGACCCAGTACTTC. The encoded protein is CASSLFLETQYF.

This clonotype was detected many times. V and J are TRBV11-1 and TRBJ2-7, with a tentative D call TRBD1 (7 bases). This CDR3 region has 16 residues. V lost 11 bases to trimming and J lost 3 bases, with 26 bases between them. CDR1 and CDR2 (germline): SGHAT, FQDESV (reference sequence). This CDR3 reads CAGSTVGQGGNYEQYF. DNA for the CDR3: TGTGCCGGGAGTACGGTAGGGCAGGGGGGAAACTACGAGCAGTACTTC.

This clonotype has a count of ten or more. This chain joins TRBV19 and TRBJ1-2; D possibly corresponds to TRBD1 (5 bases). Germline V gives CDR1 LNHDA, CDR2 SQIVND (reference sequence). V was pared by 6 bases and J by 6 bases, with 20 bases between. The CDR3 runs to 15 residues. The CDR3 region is CASRSRRGPVHGYTF. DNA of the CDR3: TGTGCCAGTAGAAGTAGGAGGGGCCCTGTTCATGGCTACACCTTC.

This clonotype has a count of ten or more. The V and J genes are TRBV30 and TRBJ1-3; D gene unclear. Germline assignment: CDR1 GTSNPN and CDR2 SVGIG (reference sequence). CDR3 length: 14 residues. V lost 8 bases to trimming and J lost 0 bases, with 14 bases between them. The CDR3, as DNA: TGTGCCGTCCGTACAGCTAACTCTGGAAACACCATATATTTT. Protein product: CAVRTANSGNTIYF.

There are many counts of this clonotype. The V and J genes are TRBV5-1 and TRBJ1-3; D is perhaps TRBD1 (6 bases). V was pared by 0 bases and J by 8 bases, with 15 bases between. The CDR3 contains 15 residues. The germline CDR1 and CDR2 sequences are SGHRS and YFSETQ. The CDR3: CASSLGPQGEDTIYF. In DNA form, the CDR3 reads TGCGCCAGCAGCTTGGGGCCACAGGGCGAGGACACCATATATTTT.

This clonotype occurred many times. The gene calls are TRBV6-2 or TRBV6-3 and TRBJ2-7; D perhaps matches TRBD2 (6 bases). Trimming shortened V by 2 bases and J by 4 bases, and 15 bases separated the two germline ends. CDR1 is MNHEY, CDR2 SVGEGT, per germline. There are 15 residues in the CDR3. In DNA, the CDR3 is TGTGCCAGCAGTTACGAAGTAGCGGACCCTTACGAGCAGTACTTC. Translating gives CASSYEVADPYEQYF.

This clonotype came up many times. The CDR3 coding sequence is TGTGCCAGCACCGACCTCTTGATAGCAGAACAAGAGACCCAGTACTTC. Protein: CASTDLLIAEQETQYF. V and J are TRBV7-6 and TRBJ2-5; unclear D gene. Trimming shortened V by 7 bases and J by 2 bases, and 20 bases separated the two germline ends. The CDR3 has 16 residues. Germline loops: CDR1 SGHVS, CDR2 FNYEAQ.